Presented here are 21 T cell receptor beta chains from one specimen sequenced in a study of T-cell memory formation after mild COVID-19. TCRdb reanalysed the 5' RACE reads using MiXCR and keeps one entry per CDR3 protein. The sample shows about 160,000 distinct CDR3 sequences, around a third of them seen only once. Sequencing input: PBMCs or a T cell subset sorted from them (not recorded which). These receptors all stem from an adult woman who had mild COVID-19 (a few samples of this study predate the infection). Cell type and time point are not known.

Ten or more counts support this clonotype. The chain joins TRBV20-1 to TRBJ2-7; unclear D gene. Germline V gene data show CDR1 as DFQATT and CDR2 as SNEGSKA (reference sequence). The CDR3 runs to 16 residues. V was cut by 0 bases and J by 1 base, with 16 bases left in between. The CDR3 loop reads CSARDPAGGGSYEQYF. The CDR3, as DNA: TGCAGTGCTAGAGACCCGGCCGGTGGCGGTTCCTACGAGCAGTACTTC.

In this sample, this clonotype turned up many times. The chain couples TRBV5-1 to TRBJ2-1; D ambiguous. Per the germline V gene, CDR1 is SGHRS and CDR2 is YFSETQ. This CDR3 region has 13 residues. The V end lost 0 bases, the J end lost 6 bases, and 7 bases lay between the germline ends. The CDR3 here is CASSLASPNEQFF. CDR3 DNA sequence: TGCGCCAGCAGCTTGGCTTCACCCAATGAGCAGTTCTTC. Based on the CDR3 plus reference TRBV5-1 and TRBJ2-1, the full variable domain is KAGVTQTPRYLIKTRGQQVTLSCSPISGHRSVSWYQQTPGQGLQFLFEYFSETQRNKGNFPGRFSGRQFSNSRSEMNVSTLELGDSALYLCASSLASPNEQFFGPGTRLTVL.

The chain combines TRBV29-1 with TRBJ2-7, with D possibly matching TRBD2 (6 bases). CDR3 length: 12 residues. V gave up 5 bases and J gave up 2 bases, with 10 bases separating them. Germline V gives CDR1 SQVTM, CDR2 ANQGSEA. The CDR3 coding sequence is TGCAGCGTTAAGGAGGGCCCCTACGAGCAGTACTTC. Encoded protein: CSVKEGPYEQYF.

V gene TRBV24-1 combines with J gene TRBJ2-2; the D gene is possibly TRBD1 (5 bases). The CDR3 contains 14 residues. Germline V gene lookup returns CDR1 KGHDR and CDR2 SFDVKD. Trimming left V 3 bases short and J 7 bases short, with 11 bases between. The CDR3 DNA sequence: TGTGCCACCAGTGATAACCAGGGAATCGGGGAGCTGTTTTTT. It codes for CATSDNQGIGELFF.

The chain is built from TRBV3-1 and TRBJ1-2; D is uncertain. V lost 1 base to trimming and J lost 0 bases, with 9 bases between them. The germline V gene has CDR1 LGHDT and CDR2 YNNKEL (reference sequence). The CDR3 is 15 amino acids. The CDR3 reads CASSQAVQSNYGYTF. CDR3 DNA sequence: TGTGCCAGCAGCCAAGCAGTGCAGTCTAACTATGGCTACACCTTC.

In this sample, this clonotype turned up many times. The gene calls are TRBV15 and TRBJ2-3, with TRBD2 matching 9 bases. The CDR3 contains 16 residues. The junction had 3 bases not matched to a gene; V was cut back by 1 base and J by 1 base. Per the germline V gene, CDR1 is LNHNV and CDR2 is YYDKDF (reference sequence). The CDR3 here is CATSRARTSGTDTQYF. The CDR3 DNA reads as TGTGCCACCAGCAGAGCCCGGACTAGCGGCACAGATACGCAGTATTTT.

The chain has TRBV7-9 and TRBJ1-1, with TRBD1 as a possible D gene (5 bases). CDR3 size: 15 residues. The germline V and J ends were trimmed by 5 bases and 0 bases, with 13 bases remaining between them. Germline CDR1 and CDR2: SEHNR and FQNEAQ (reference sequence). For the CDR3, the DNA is TGTGCCAGCAGCCCCCGTCAGACAGTGAACACTGAAGCTTTCTTT. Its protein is CASSPRQTVNTEAFF.

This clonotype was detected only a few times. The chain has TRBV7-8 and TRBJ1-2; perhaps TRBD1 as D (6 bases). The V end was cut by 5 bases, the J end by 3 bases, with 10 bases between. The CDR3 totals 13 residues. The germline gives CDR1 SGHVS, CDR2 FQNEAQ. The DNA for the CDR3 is TGTGCCAGCAGCCGGACAGCCTACTATGGCTACACCTTC. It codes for CASSRTAYYGYTF.

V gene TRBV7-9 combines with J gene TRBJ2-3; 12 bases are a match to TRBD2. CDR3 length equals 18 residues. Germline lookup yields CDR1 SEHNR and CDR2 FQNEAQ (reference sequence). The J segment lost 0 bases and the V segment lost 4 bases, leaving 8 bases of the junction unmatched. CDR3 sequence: CASSYSPGTSGSTDTQYF. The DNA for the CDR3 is TGTGCCAGCAGCTACAGCCCCGGGACTAGCGGGAGCACAGATACGCAGTATTTT.

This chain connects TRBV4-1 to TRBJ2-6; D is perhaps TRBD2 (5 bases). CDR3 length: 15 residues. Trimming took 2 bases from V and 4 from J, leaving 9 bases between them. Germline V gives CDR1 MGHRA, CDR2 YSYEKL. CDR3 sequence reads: CASSQSGIGANVLTF. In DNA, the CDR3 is TGCGCCAGCAGCCAATCGGGGATAGGGGCCAACGTCCTGACTTTC.

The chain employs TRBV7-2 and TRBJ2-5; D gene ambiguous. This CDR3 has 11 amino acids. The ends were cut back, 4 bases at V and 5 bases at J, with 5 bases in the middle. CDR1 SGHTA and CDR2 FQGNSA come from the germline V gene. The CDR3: CASSSRETQYF. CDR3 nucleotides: TGTGCCAGCAGCTCTCGGGAGACCCAGTACTTC.

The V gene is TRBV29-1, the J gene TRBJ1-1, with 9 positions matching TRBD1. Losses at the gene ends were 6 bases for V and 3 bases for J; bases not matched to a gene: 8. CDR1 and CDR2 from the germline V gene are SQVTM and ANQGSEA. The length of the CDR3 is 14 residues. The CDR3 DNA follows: TGCAGCGTCTCCAAGACAGGGGGAGACACTGAAGCTTTCTTT. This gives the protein CSVSKTGGDTEAFF. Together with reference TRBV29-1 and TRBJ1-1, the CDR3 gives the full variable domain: SAVISQKPSRDICQRGTSLTIQCQVDSQVTMMFWYRQQPGQSLTLIATANQGSEATYESGFVIDKFPISRPNLTFSTLTVSNMSPEDSSIYLCSVSKTGGDTEAFFGQGTRLTVV.

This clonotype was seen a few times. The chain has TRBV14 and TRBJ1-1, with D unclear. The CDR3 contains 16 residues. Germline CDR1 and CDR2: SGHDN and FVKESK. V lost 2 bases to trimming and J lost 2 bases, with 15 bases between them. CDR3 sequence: CASSQSGETSNTEAFF. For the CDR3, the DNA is TGTGCCAGCAGCCAATCTGGTGAGACATCCAACACTGAAGCTTTCTTT.

CDR3 sequence (DNA): TGCGCCAGCAGCTCATCGGCTGGGTCACCCCTCCACTTT. Protein sequence: CASSSSAGSPLHF. The chain recombines TRBV5-1 with TRBJ1-6; D uncertain. The germline V gene has CDR1 SGHRS and CDR2 YFSETQ. This CDR3 is 13 amino acids long. The V end was cut by 3 bases, the J end by 10 bases, with 11 bases between.

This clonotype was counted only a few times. The CDR3 DNA is TGTGCCTGCTCCCGGACAGATACGCAGTATTTT. This translates into CACSRTDTQYF. The V and J genes are TRBV30 and TRBJ2-3, with no clear D. The V gene's germline CDR1 is GTSNPN and CDR2 SVGIG (reference sequence). V dropped 6 bases and J dropped 3 bases, with 7 bases sitting between them. The length of the CDR3 is 11 residues.

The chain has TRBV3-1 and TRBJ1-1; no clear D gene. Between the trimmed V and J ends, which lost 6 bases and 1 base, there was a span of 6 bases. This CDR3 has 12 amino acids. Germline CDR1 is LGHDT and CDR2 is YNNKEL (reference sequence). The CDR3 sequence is CASRTANTEAFF. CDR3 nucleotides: TGTGCCAGCAGAACGGCGAACACTGAAGCTTTCTTT.

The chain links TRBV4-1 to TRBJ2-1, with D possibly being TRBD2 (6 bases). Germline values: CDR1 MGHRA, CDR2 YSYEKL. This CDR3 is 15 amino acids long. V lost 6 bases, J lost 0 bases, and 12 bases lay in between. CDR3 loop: CASRGGGSSYNEQFF. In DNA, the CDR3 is TGCGCCAGCAGGGGCGGAGGGAGCTCCTACAATGAGCAGTTCTTC.

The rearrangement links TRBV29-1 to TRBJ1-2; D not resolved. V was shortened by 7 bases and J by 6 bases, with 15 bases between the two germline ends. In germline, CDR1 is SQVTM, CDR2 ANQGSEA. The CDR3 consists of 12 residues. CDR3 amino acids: CSALGGKDGYTF. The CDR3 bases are TGCAGCGCCCTCGGAGGCAAGGATGGCTACACCTTC.

The CDR3 region is CASSTQGAANTGELFF. The CDR3 nucleotides are TGTGCCAGCAGTACTCAGGGGGCGGCGAACACCGGGGAGCTGTTTTTT. The chain couples TRBV2 to TRBJ2-2, with 8 bases fitting TRBD1. Germline CDR1 is SNHLY and CDR2 is FYNNEI. V was clipped by 5 bases and J by 0 bases; unmatched bases: 5. The length of the CDR3 is 16 residues.

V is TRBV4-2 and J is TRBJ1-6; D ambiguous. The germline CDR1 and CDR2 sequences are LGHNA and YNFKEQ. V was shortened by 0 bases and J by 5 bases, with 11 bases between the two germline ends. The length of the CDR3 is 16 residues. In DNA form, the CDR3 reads TGTGCCAGCAGCCAAGATACCCTGAGGGATAATTCACCCCTCCACTTT. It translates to CASSQDTLRDNSPLHF.

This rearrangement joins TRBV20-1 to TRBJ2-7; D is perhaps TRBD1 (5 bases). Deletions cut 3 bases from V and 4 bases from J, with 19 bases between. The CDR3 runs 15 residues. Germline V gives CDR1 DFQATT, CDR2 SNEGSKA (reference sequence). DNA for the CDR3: TGCAGTGCTAGTGAAGGGGTGCCTAGATCATACGAGCAGTACTTC. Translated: CSASEGVPRSYEQYF.